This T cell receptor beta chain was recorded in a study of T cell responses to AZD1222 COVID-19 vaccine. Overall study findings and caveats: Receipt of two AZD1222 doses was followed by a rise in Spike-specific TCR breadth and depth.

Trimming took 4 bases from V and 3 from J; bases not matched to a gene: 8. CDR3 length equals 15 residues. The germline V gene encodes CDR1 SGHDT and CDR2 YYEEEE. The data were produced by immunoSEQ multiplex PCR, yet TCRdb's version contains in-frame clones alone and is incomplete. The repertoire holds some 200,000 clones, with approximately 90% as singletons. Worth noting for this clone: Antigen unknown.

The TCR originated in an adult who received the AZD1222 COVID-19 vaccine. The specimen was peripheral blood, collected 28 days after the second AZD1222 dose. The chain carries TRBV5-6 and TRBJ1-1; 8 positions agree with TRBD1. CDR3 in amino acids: CASSLSGQGHTEAFF. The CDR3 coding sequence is TGTGCCAGCAGCCTCAGTGGACAGGGTCACACTGAAGCTTTCTTT. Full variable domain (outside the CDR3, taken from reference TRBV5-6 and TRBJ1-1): DAGVTQSPTHLIKTRGQQVTLRCSPKSGHDTVSWYQQALGQGPQFIFQYYEEEERQRGNFPDRFSGHQFPNYSSELNVNALLLGDSALYLCASSLSGQGHTEAFFGQGTRLTVV.